Presented here are 30 T cell receptor beta chains from one specimen sequenced in a study of shared clonotypes between healthy human individuals. Profiling relied on immunoSEQ multiplex PCR, and the TCRdb table lists in-frame clones only, not all of them. Of 2 million to 2.5 million clones in the sample, 90% to 95% were seen once. What was sequenced was naive CD4+ T cells from PBMCs. Indicated subset: CD45RA+ positively selected. The receptors derive from a man between 18 and 29 years old in good health. Some clones in this sample may be carry-over from other donors' samples.

V usage is TRBV21-1 and J usage is TRBJ2-3; the listed D gene, TRBD2, was not tested against the DNA. TRBV21-1 is reported as a pseudogene. The CDR3 runs to 14 residues. The CDR3 DNA reads as TGTGCCAGCGTCCGACTAGCGACGACAGATACGCAGTATTTT. It translates to CASVRLATTDTQYF.

The rearrangement joins TRBV5-6 to TRBJ2-3, with 8 bases lining up with TRBD1. Losses at the gene ends were 0 bases for V and 2 bases for J; bases not matched to a gene: 5. The length of the CDR3 is 16 residues. Germline V CDR1 and CDR2: SGHDT, YYEEEE. This chain's CDR3 is CASSLARDRNTDTQYF. CDR3 DNA: TGTGCCAGCAGCTTGGCCCGGGACAGGAACACAGATACGCAGTATTTT.

The V and J genes are TRBV30 and TRBJ2-6; a possible D gene is TRBD1 (5 bases). The V and J ends lost 2 bases and 2 bases respectively, with 10 bases between them. Germline assignment: CDR1 GTSNPN and CDR2 SVGIG (reference sequence). The CDR3 length is 15 residues. CDR3 DNA: TGTGCCTGGAGTCTCCAGGGCGCTGGGGCCAACGTCCTGACTTTC. It translates to CAWSLQGAGANVLTF.

V usage is TRBV28 and J usage is TRBJ1-3, with TRBD1 matching 7 bases. The V gene's germline CDR1 is MDHEN and CDR2 SYDVKM. The CDR3 extends over 16 amino acids. Unmatched junction bases numbered 9, after V lost 3 bases and J lost 4 bases. The chain's CDR3 is CASSLDPGQSGNTIYF. As DNA, the CDR3 is TGTGCCAGCAGTTTGGACCCGGGACAGTCGGGAAACACCATATATTTT.

This chain links TRBV4-1 with TRBJ2-3, with D uncertain. CDR3 length equals 15 residues. Germline V lookup: CDR1 MGHRA, CDR2 YSYEKL. V shed 1 base and J shed 3 bases, with 11 bases lying between them. Here the CDR3 DNA reads TGCGCCAGCAGCCAAGTACGGGCGTTTACAGATACGCAGTATTTT. Translation: CASSQVRAFTDTQYF.

The chain is built from TRBV7-9 and TRBJ1-5, with D possibly matching TRBD1 (6 bases). The CDR3 extends over 17 amino acids. From germline, CDR1 is SEHNR and CDR2 FQNEAQ (reference sequence). V was pared by 1 base and J by 2 bases, with 15 bases between. CDR3 amino acids: CASSLVSPGEGNQPQHF. DNA for the CDR3: TGTGCCAGCAGCTTAGTATCGCCAGGGGAAGGCAATCAGCCCCAGCATTTT.

A remark on this clone: This sample also contains other DNA sequences that code for the same CDR3. The V and J genes are TRBV2 and TRBJ2-3; TRBD2 matches at 10 bases. The V gene end was trimmed by 4 bases and the J gene end by 0 bases; junction bases not matched to a gene: 1. The CDR3 contains 15 residues. The germline CDR1 and CDR2 sequences are SNHLY and FYNNEI. CDR3 protein: CASSGTSGSTDTQYF. DNA of the CDR3: TGTGCCAGCAGTGGGACTAGCGGAAGCACAGATACGCAGTATTTT.

The chain links TRBV18 to TRBJ2-1; 8 bases are a match to TRBD1. Germline V gives CDR1 KGHSH, CDR2 LQKENI. With 3 bases clipped from V and 5 bases from J, the junction kept 6 bases outside the gene matches. The CDR3 has 15 amino acids. CDR3 loop: CASSPRQGSNNEQFF. CDR3 DNA: TGTGCCAGCTCACCCAGACAGGGGTCAAACAATGAGCAGTTCTTC.

This clone occurred once. The chain couples TRBV15 to TRBJ2-5; possibly TRBD1 for D (5 bases). The V gene lost 8 bases and the J gene lost 5 bases, with 6 bases spanning the gap. Germline CDR1 LNHNV, CDR2 YYDKDF (reference sequence). This CDR3 has 10 residues. As DNA, the CDR3 is TGTGCCACCGCAGGGGAGACCCAGTACTTC. This codes for CATAGETQYF.

This chain links TRBV2 with TRBJ1-1, with D tentatively TRBD1 (5 bases). Looked up from germline, CDR1 is SNHLY and CDR2 is FYNNEI. This CDR3 region has 14 residues. Deletions cut 2 bases from V and 4 bases from J, with 11 bases between. The CDR3 nucleotides are TGTGCCAGCAGTGAAATGGGGGGTCTCACTGAAGCTTTCTTT. Residues: CASSEMGGLTEAFF.

The chain joins TRBV28 to TRBJ2-3; the match to TRBD2 covers 8 bases. Germline CDR1 is MDHEN and CDR2 is SYDVKM. The CDR3 is made up of 15 amino acids. The J segment lost 4 bases and the V segment lost 6 bases, leaving 9 bases of the junction unmatched. This CDR3 reads CASSSPGLGADTQYF. CDR3 DNA sequence: TGTGCCAGCAGCTCACCGGGACTAGGTGCAGATACGCAGTATTTT.

The rearrangement joins TRBV28 to TRBJ1-5, with 11 bases fitting TRBD1. Germline V gene data show CDR1 as MDHEN and CDR2 as SYDVKM. This CDR3 region has 16 residues. Losses at the gene ends were 5 bases for V and 2 bases for J; bases not matched to a gene: 5. The CDR3 region has the DNA TGTGCCAGCAGTCGCCCGGGACAGGGGGGCAATCAGCCCCAGCATTTT. This sequence encodes CASSRPGQGGNQPQHF.

V usage is TRBV5-1 and J usage is TRBJ2-7; D perhaps matches TRBD1 (6 bases). V dropped 8 bases and J dropped 7 bases, with 19 bases sitting between them. This CDR3 is 13 amino acids long. Germline values: CDR1 SGHRS, CDR2 YFSETQ. CDR3 coding DNA: TGCGCCAGTACGGACAGTGAAGGGAGTGAGCAGTACTTC. Amino acids: CASTDSEGSEQYF. The variable domain in full, with the rest retrieved from reference TRBV5-1 and TRBJ2-7, is KAGVTQTPRYLIKTRGQQVTLSCSPISGHRSVSWYQQTPGQGLQFLFEYFSETQRNKGNFPGRFSGRQFSNSRSEMNVSTLELGDSALYLCASTDSEGSEQYFGPGTRLTVT.

The rearrangement joins TRBV11-2 to TRBJ2-2; D not certain. This CDR3 spans 14 amino acids. The V gene lost 8 bases and the J gene lost 3 bases, with 13 bases spanning the gap. Germline lookup yields CDR1 SGHAT and CDR2 FQNNGV. The CDR3 sequence is CASRAALYTGELFF. CDR3 nucleotides: TGTGCCAGCCGAGCCGCGCTCTACACCGGGGAGCTGTTTTTT.

The V gene is TRBV6-5, the J gene TRBJ2-3, with 10 nucleotides matching TRBD2. Trimming at V came to 7 bases and at J to 3 bases, leaving 7 bases not matched to a gene. CDR1 is MNHEY, CDR2 SVGAGI, per germline. CDR3 length: 15 residues. CDR3 sequence: CASTYSGRRTDTQYF. In nucleotides, the CDR3 is TGTGCCAGCACCTATAGCGGGAGGAGGACAGATACGCAGTATTTT.

The chain uses TRBV11-2 and TRBJ2-3, with 8 bases fitting TRBD1. The CDR3 is 14 amino acids. Germline-derived CDR1 and CDR2 are SGHAT and FQNNGV. The J segment lost 0 bases and the V segment lost 5 bases, leaving 1 base of the junction unmatched. CDR3 residues: CASSRQGSTDTQYF. DNA for the CDR3: TGTGCCAGCAGCAGACAGGGGAGCACAGATACGCAGTATTTT. The full variable domain, with the rest looked up from reference TRBV11-2 and TRBJ2-3, is EAGVAQSPRYKIIEKRQSVAFWCNPISGHATLYWYQQILGQGPKLLIQFQNNGVVDDSQLPKDRFSAERLKGVDSTLKIQPAKLEDSAVYLCASSRQGSTDTQYFGPGTRLTVL.

The chain has TRBV6-1 and TRBJ2-2; D is uncertain. CDR3 size: 18 residues. Germline CDR1 reads MNHNS; CDR2 reads SASEGT. Trimming took 2 bases from V and 0 from J, leaving 16 bases between them. CDR3 nucleotide sequence: TGTGCCAGCAGTGAATCTTACAGCGCCTGGACGAACACCGGGGAGCTGTTTTTT. Its protein is CASSESYSAWTNTGELFF.

The chain employs TRBV9 and TRBJ2-5, with D hard to call. Germline CDR1 SGDLS, CDR2 YYNGEE. Trimming took off 0 bases at V and 1 base at J, with 10 bases between the two ends. The length of the CDR3 is 15 residues. The CDR3 sequence: CASSVAGASQETQYF. CDR3 bases: TGTGCCAGCAGCGTAGCTGGAGCCAGCCAAGAGACCCAGTACTTC.

The genes are TRBV19 and TRBJ2-1; the match to TRBD2 covers 10 bases. Per the germline V gene, CDR1 is LNHDA and CDR2 is SQIVND (reference sequence). With V trimmed by 7 bases and J by 8 bases, 8 bases remained unmatched. This CDR3 is built from 14 residues. The CDR3 spells CASTSGRAGDEQFF. CDR3 nucleotides: TGTGCCAGTACCAGCGGGAGGGCCGGGGATGAGCAGTTCTTC.

The chain carries TRBV28 and TRBJ2-1; either TRBD1 or TRBD2 may supply D (5 bases each). CDR1 is MDHEN, CDR2 SYDVKM, per germline. Trimming removed 6 bases from V and 3 bases from J, with 18 bases in between. CDR3 length: 16 residues. The CDR3 DNA sequence: TGTGCCAGCAGCCACCTCGGGGCTGCTGACTACAATGAGCAGTTCTTC. It translates to CASSHLGAADYNEQFF.

This chain links TRBV7-2 with TRBJ2-3; the D is unclear. Trimming stripped 3 bases from V and 2 bases from J, with 6 bases between. Per germline, CDR1 SGHTA and CDR2 FQGNSA. This CDR3 region has 13 residues. CDR3 sequence: CASSFDFTDTQYF. CDR3 bases: TGTGCCAGCAGCTTCGACTTCACAGATACGCAGTATTTT.

This clone occurred once. The rearrangement joins TRBV7-8 to TRBJ2-7, with 10 bases lining up with TRBD2. Germline V gives CDR1 SGHVS, CDR2 FQNEAQ. V shed 4 bases and J 1 base; nucleotides not matched to a gene: 7. The CDR3 contains 16 residues. In DNA form, the CDR3 reads TGTGCCAGCAGCTCGAGCCGGACTAGCGGTTCCTACGAGCAGTACTTC. Translated, it gives CASSSSRTSGSYEQYF.

This clone is a singleton in its sample. The chain couples TRBV11-3 to TRBJ2-5; 10 nucleotides agree with TRBD1. V shed 5 bases and J 5 bases; nucleotides not matched to a gene: 5. The V gene's germline CDR1 is SGHNT and CDR2 YENEEA. The CDR3 consists of 14 residues. This chain's CDR3 is CASSTGTGDETQYF. CDR3 in DNA: TGTGCCAGCAGCACGGGGACAGGGGATGAGACCCAGTACTTC.

Only a few counts were recorded for this clone. CDR3 in amino acids: CASSLGFNQPQHF. CDR3 coding DNA: TGTGCCAGCAGCCTAGGGTTCAATCAGCCCCAGCATTTT. V usage is TRBV7-8 and J usage is TRBJ1-5; D not certain. This CDR3 has 13 residues. Between the trimmed V and J ends, which lost 5 bases and 3 bases, there was a span of 8 bases. The germline V gene has CDR1 SGHVS and CDR2 FQNEAQ.

This clone was observed once. This chain connects TRBV11-2 to TRBJ2-3, with D maybe TRBD2 (6 bases). Germline assignment: CDR1 SGHAT and CDR2 FQNNGV. V lost 1 base and J lost 10, with 15 bases in between. This CDR3 spans 14 amino acids. The CDR3 sequence: CASSLGSGVGAQYF. The CDR3 nucleotides are TGTGCCAGCAGCTTAGGGTCGGGAGTCGGCGCGCAGTATTTT.

The rearrangement uses TRBV5-1 and TRBJ2-1; 8 positions match TRBD2. The germline V gene has CDR1 SGHRS and CDR2 YFSETQ. Trimming cost V 7 bases and J 10 bases; bases outside gene matches: 10. The CDR3 extends over 13 amino acids. This CDR3 reads CASGSSGGGEQFF. For the CDR3, the DNA is TGCGCCAGCGGGTCCTCCGGCGGGGGGGAGCAGTTCTTC.

V usage is TRBV30 and J usage is TRBJ1-6, with D perhaps matching TRBD1 (5 bases). The CDR3 has 13 residues. The V gene lost 0 bases and the J gene lost 15 bases, with 15 bases spanning the gap. Germline lookup yields CDR1 GTSNPN and CDR2 SVGIG (reference sequence). DNA of the CDR3: TGTGCCTGGAGTGTACAATCGGCGGGGCTCCTCCACTTT. Residues: CAWSVQSAGLLHF.

The genes are TRBV19 and TRBJ2-5; D remains ambiguous. The germline V gene encodes CDR1 LNHDA and CDR2 SQIVND (reference sequence). The CDR3 spans 15 residues. The V gene lost 2 bases and the J gene lost 4 bases, with 14 bases spanning the gap. The CDR3 protein is CASSIRGGKGETQYF. Written as DNA, the CDR3 is TGTGCCAGTAGTATAAGAGGTGGGAAGGGAGAGACCCAGTACTTC.

As to this clone: This specimen includes other DNA sequences encoding the same CDR3. This rearrangement joins TRBV7-2 to TRBJ2-2; no reliable D call. CDR1 is SGHTA and CDR2 is FQGNSA in the germline V gene. This CDR3 region has 13 residues. Trimming cost V 1 base and J 7 bases, with 7 bases left between them. Written as DNA, the CDR3 is TGTGCCAGCAGCTTAGTAGGATACGGGGAGCTGTTTTTT. Amino acid sequence: CASSLVGYGELFF.

The rearrangement joins TRBV6-1 to TRBJ1-2; D might be TRBD1 (6 bases). V shed 10 bases and J shed 3 bases, with 15 bases lying between them. This CDR3 spans 13 amino acids. From germline, CDR1 is MNHNS and CDR2 SASEGT. CDR3 nucleotides: TGTGCCACCCAAAGTGGGGGCGACTATGGCTACACCTTC. Translation: CATQSGGDYGYTF.